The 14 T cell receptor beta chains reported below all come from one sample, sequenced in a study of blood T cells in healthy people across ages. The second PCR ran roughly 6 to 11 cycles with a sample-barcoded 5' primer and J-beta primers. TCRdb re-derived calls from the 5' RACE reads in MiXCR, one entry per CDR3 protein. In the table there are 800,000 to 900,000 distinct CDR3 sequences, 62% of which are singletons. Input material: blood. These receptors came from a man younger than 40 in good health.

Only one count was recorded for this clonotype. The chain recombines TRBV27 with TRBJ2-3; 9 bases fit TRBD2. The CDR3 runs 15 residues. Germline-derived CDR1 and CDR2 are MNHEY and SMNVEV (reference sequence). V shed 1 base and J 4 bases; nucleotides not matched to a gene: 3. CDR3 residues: CASSLYPSGADTQYF. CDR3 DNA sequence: TGTGCCAGCAGTTTATATCCTAGCGGGGCAGATACGCAGTATTTT.

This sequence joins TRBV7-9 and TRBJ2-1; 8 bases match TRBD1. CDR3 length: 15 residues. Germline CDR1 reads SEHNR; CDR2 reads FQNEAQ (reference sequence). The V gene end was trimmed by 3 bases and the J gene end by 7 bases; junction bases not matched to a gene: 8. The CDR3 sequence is CASSFGQGAGNEQFF. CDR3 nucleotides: TGTGCCAGCAGCTTTGGCCAGGGGGCTGGGAATGAGCAGTTCTTC. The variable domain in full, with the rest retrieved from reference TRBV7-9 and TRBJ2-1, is DTGVSQNPRHKITKRGQNVTFRCDPISEHNRLYWYRQTLGQGPEFLTYFQNEAQLEKSRLLSDRFSAERPKGSFSTLEIQRTEQGDSAMYLCASSFGQGAGNEQFFGPGTRLTVL.

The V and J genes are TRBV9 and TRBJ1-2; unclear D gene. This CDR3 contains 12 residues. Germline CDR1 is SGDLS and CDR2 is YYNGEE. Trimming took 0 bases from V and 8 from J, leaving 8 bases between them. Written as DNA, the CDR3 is TGTGCCAGCAGCGTAGATGGCGGGGGCTACACCTTC. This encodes CASSVDGGGYTF.

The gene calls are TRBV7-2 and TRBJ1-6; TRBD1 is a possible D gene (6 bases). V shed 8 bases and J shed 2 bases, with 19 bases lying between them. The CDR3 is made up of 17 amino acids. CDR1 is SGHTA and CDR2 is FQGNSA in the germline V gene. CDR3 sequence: CASRLTGTPAYNSPLHF. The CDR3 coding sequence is TGTGCCAGCCGACTTACCGGGACACCGGCCTATAATTCACCCCTCCACTTT.

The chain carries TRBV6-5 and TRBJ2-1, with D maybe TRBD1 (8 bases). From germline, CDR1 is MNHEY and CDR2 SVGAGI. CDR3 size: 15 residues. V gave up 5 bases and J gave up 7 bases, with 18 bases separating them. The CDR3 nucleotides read TGTGCCAGCAGTCCCCTACAGGGGGGGCGGAATGAGCAGTTCTTC. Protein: CASSPLQGGRNEQFF.

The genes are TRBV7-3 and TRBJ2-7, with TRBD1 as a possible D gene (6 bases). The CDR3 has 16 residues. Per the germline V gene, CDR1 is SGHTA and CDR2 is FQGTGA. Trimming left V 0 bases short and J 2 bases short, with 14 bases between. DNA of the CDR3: TGTGCCAGCAGCTTAACGGGGGCAGTACCACCCTACGAGCAGTACTTC. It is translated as CASSLTGAVPPYEQYF.

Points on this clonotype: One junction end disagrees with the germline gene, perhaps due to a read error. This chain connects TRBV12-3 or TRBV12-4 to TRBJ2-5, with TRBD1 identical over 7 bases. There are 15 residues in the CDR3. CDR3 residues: CSSRSTGSSYNEQYF. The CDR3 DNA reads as TGTTCCAGCAGATCGACAGGGAGCTCCTACAATGAGCAGTACTTC.

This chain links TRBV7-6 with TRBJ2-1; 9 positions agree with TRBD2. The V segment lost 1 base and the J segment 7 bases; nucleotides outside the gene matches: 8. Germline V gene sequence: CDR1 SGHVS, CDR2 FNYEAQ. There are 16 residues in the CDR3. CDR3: CASSLVAGGLGNEQFF. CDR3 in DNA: TGTGCCAGCAGCTTAGTTGCGGGGGGGCTTGGGAATGAGCAGTTCTTC.

CDR3 nucleotides: TGCAGTGCCGAGGGCAGCGAACCCCTAAACGACTATGGCTACACCTTC. Its protein product is CSAEGSEPLNDYGYTF. The chain combines TRBV20-1 with TRBJ1-2; no reliable D call. Germline assignment: CDR1 DFQATT and CDR2 SNEGSKA (reference sequence). Trimming pared 6 bases from V and 3 bases from J, leaving 23 bases between. The CDR3 contains 16 residues.

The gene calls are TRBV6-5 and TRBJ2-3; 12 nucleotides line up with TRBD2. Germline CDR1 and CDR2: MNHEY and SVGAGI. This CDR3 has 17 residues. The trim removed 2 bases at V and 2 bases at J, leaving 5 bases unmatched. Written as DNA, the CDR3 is TGTGCCAGCAGTTACCGGACTAGCGGGGCGACCACAGATACGCAGTATTTT. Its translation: CASSYRTSGATTDTQYF.

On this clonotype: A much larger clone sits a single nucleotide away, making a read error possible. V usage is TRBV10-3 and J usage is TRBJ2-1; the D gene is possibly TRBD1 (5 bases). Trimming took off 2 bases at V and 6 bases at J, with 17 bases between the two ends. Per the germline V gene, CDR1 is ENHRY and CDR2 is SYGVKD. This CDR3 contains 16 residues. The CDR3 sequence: CAISENRQHPCNEQFF. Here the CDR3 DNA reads TGTGCCATCAGTGAGAACAGGCAGCACCCCTGCAATGAGCAGTTCTTC.

CDR3 DNA sequence: TGTGCCAGCAGTCGTCCATGGGGAGAGACCCAGTACTTC. It encodes CASSRPWGETQYF. The chain uses TRBV6-5 and TRBJ2-7; D remains ambiguous. TRBJ2-5 explains the end of the DNA better; the J call may be wrong. The length of the CDR3 is 13 residues. The germline gives CDR1 MNHEY, CDR2 SVGAGI.

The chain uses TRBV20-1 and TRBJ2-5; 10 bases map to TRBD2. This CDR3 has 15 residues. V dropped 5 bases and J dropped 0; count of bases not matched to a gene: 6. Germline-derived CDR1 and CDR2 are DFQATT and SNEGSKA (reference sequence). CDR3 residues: CSADGTSDNQETQYF. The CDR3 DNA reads TGCAGTGCTGATGGGACTAGCGACAACCAAGAGACCCAGTACTTC.

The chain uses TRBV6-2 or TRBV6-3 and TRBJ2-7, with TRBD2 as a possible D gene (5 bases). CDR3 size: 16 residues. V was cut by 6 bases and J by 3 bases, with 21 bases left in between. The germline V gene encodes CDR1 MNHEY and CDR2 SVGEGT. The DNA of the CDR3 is TGTGCCAGCAGCCGAGTGCGGGTAGCCTCCGGCTACGAGCAGTACTTC. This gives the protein CASSRVRVASGYEQYF.